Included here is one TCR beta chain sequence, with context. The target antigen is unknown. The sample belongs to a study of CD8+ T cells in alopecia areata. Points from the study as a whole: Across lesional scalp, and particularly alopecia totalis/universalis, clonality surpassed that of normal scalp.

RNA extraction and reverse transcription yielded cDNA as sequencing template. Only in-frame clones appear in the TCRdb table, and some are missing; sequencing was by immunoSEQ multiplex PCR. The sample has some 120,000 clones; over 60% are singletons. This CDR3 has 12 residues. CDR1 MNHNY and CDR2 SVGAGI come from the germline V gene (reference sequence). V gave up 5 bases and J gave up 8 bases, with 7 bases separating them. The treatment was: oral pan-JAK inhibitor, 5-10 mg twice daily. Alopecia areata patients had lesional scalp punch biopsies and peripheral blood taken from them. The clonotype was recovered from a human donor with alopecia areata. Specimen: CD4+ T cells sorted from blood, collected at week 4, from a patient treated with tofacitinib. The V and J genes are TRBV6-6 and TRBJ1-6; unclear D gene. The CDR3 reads CASSAGDSPLHF. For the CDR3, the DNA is TGTGCCAGCAGTGCGGGTGATTCACCCCTCCACTTT.